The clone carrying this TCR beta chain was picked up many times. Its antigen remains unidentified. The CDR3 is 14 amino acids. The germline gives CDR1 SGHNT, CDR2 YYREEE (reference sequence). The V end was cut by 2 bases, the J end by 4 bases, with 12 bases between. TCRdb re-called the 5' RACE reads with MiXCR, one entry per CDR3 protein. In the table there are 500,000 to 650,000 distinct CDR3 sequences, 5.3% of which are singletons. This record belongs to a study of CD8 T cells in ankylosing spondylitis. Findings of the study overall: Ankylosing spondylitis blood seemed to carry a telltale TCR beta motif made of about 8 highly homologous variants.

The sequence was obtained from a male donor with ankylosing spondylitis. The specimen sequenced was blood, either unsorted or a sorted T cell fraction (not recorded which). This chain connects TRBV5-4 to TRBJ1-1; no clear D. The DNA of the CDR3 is TGTGCCAGCAGCTTAGATGTGTTCCTCACTGAAGCTTTCTTT. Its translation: CASSLDVFLTEAFF.